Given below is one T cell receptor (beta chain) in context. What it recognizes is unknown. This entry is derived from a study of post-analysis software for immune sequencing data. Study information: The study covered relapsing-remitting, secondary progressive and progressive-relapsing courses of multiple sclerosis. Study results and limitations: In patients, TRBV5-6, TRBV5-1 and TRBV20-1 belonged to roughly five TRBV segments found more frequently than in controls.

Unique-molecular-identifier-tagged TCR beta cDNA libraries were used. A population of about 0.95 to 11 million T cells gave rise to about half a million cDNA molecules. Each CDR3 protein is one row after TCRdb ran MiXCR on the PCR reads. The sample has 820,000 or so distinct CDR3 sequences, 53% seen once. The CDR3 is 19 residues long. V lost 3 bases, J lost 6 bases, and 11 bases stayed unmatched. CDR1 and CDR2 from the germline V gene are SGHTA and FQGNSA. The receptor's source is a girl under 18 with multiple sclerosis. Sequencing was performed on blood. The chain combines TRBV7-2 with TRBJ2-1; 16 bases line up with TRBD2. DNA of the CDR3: TGTGCCAGCAGCTTTCCTCCGGGACTAGCGGGAGGGCCGTCCAATGAGCAGTTCTTC. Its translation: CASSFPPGLAGGPSNEQFF.